The 19 T cell receptor beta chains below come from one sample, sequenced in a study of blood T cell repertoires in COVID-19. The table came from immunoSEQ multiplex PCR; TCRdb's copy has only in-frame clones and leaves some out. Of 60,000 to 75,000 clones in the sample, roughly 85% are singletons; the top ten hold approximately 32%. The sequenced sample was peripheral blood. Receptors were obtained from a woman older than 75 with active or convalescent COVID-19.

This clone came up a few times. This chain uses TRBV23-1 with TRBJ1-2; 7 bases are a match to TRBD1. TRBV23-1 is noted as an ORF with a role that remains uncertain. V was clipped by 7 bases and J by 3 bases; unmatched bases: 8. CDR3 size: 14 residues. The CDR3 spells CASTQGGRYYGYTF. In nucleotides, the CDR3 is TGCGCCAGCACCCAAGGGGGCAGGTACTATGGCTACACCTTC.

This clone came up many times. The chain recombines TRBV5-1 with TRBJ2-1, with D perhaps TRBD2 (6 bases). This CDR3 is 16 amino acids long. Germline V gives CDR1 SGHRS, CDR2 YFSETQ. V was clipped by 0 bases and J by 5 bases, with 15 bases between them. The CDR3 is CASSLVVAGSHNEQFF. The CDR3 DNA sequence: TGCGCCAGCAGCTTGGTAGTTGCGGGGAGTCACAATGAGCAGTTCTTC.

Many counts were recorded for this clone. The chain is built from TRBV4-3 and TRBJ1-2; 12 bases are shared with TRBD1. The CDR3 consists of 18 residues. Per the germline V gene, CDR1 is LGHNA and CDR2 is YSLEER. V was pared by 0 bases and J by 4 bases, with 9 bases of the junction left unmatched. The CDR3, as DNA: TGCGCCAGCAGCCAAGACCGCGGGACAGGGGGCCTGGTCTATGGCTACACCTTC. Protein: CASSQDRGTGGLVYGYTF.

This clone was recorded once. V is TRBV9 and J is TRBJ2-2; 10 bases line up with TRBD1. This CDR3 spans 16 amino acids. The junction had 9 bases not matched to a gene; V was cut back by 5 bases and J by 5 bases. Germline V lookup: CDR1 SGDLS, CDR2 YYNGEE. CDR3 sequence (DNA): TGTGCCAGCAGTGGTCTGGGACAGGGGCGAACCGGGGAGCTGTTTTTT. Amino acids: CASSGLGQGRTGELFF.

The rearrangement joins TRBV4-1 to TRBJ2-3, with 8 positions matching TRBD2. This CDR3 is built from 17 residues. Trimming cost V 4 bases and J 3 bases; bases outside gene matches: 12. In germline, CDR1 is MGHRA, CDR2 YSYEKL. The CDR3 loop reads CASSLESSGEMTDTQYF. In DNA, the CDR3 is TGCGCCAGCAGCCTGGAAAGTAGCGGGGAAATGACAGATACGCAGTATTTT.

The chain joins TRBV10-3 to TRBJ1-5; perhaps TRBD1 as D (6 bases). The V and J ends lost 4 bases and 3 bases respectively, with 10 bases between them. This CDR3 comprises 14 residues. CDR1 ENHRY and CDR2 SYGVKD come from the germline V gene. The CDR3 loop reads CAISGDRYNQPQHF. The CDR3 nucleotides are TGTGCCATCAGTGGTGACAGGTACAATCAGCCCCAGCATTTT.

The chain joins TRBV4-1 to TRBJ1-6, with 9 bases identical to TRBD1. Germline lookup yields CDR1 MGHRA and CDR2 YSYEKL. This CDR3 has 14 residues. The V and J ends lost 4 bases and 6 bases, in that order; junction bases with no gene match: 1. Here the CDR3 reads CASSPGQGNSPLHF. In nucleotides, the CDR3 is TGCGCCAGCAGCCCGGGACAGGGTAATTCACCCCTCCACTTT.

The rearrangement uses TRBV5-6 and TRBJ2-3, with D maybe TRBD2 (6 bases). Trimming shortened V by 4 bases and J by 1 base, and 13 bases separated the two germline ends. The CDR3 has 15 amino acids. CDR1 SGHDT and CDR2 YYEEEE come from the germline V gene. CDR3 DNA: TGTGCCAGCAGCACCATACCGGGGGGCACAGATACGCAGTATTTT. Residues: CASSTIPGGTDTQYF.

The chain joins TRBV7-2 to TRBJ2-3; D not certain. CDR3 length: 15 residues. V shed 1 base and J shed 0 bases, with 8 bases lying between them. Per germline, CDR1 SGHTA and CDR2 FQGNSA. The CDR3 region is CASSLVRTSTDTQYF. CDR3 sequence (DNA): TGTGCCAGCAGCTTAGTTCGTACTAGCACAGATACGCAGTATTTT.

V and J are TRBV6-2 or TRBV6-3 and TRBJ1-6, with 7 bases identical to TRBD1. V dropped 6 bases and J dropped 5; count of bases not matched to a gene: 10. The CDR3 is 16 amino acids. Germline values: CDR1 MNHEY, CDR2 SVGEGT. The CDR3 DNA is TGTGCCAGCAGCAACGCACCGGGACAGAATAATTCACCCCTCCACTTT. Its protein product is CASSNAPGQNNSPLHF.

The rearrangement uses TRBV5-1 and TRBJ1-4; 8 positions agree with TRBD1. This CDR3 comprises 15 residues. The junction had 10 bases not matched to a gene; V was cut back by 4 bases and J by 8 bases. The germline V gene has CDR1 SGHRS and CDR2 YFSETQ. CDR3 bases: TGCGCCAGCAGCCGCCAGGGGGCGCCTGAGGAAAAACTGTTTTTT. Its translation is CASSRQGAPEEKLFF.

The gene calls are TRBV6-5 and TRBJ1-6, with D perhaps matching TRBD1 (6 bases). V gave up 8 bases and J gave up 10 bases, with 21 bases separating them. Germline loops: CDR1 MNHEY, CDR2 SVGAGI. The CDR3 extends over 15 amino acids. The CDR3 is CASGQWDRDTSPLHF. CDR3 DNA sequence: TGTGCCAGCGGCCAATGGGACCGGGACACCTCACCCCTCCACTTT.

The V call is TRBV18, the J call TRBJ2-7, with TRBD1 identical over 7 bases. The CDR3 sequence is 17 residues long. The germline V gene encodes CDR1 KGHSH and CDR2 LQKENI. Germline trimming cut 3 bases from V and 3 bases from J; bases unmatched to any gene: 14. As DNA, the CDR3 is TGTGCCAGCTCACCGCCAGATCCCGCGACAGGGTACTACGAGCAGTACTTC. It codes for CASSPPDPATGYYEQYF.

This clone came up once. The chain links TRBV5-1 to TRBJ1-3; perhaps TRBD1 as D (6 bases). The V end was cut by 2 bases, the J end by 3 bases, with 9 bases between. Germline V gene sequence: CDR1 SGHRS, CDR2 YFSETQ. CDR3 size: 14 residues. The CDR3 loop is CASSFSGDGNTIYF. DNA of the CDR3: TGCGCCAGCAGCTTCTCAGGGGATGGAAACACCATATATTTT.

This chain uses TRBV19 with TRBJ2-2; TRBD2 aligns across 11 bases. This CDR3 has 15 amino acids. The trim removed 10 bases at V and 7 bases at J, leaving 11 bases unmatched. Germline V gives CDR1 LNHDA, CDR2 SQIVND (reference sequence). The CDR3 bases are TGTGCCACACACCGACTAGCGGGATCGGTCGGGGAGCTGTTTTTT. Protein: CATHRLAGSVGELFF.

This rearrangement joins TRBV28 to TRBJ1-6, with D possibly matching TRBD1 (5 bases). The CDR3 has 15 residues. CDR1 is MDHEN and CDR2 is SYDVKM in the germline V gene. The V gene lost 8 bases and the J gene lost 0 bases, with 11 bases spanning the gap. CDR3 bases: TGTGCCAGCTTCAGGGCCCGCTCCTATAATTCACCCCTCCACTTT. The encoded protein is CASFRARSYNSPLHF.

This sequence joins TRBV29-1 and TRBJ2-3; maybe TRBD2 (6 bases). In germline, CDR1 is SQVTM, CDR2 ANQGSEA. The V end was cut by 4 bases, the J end by 9 bases, with 11 bases between. This CDR3 is built from 11 residues. Here the CDR3 reads CSVGTTITQYF. In DNA form, the CDR3 reads TGCAGCGTTGGGACTACCATCACGCAGTATTTT.

The chain uses TRBV4-3 and TRBJ2-3, with 10 bases identical to TRBD1. Germline-derived CDR1 and CDR2 are LGHNA and YSLEER. The CDR3 totals 15 residues. V gave up 4 bases and J gave up 4 bases; unmatched junction bases: 5. This CDR3 reads CASSRQGALADTQYF. CDR3 DNA sequence: TGCGCCAGCAGCCGACAGGGGGCCTTGGCAGATACGCAGTATTTT.

The chain joins TRBV7-2 to TRBJ2-7; TRBD1 is a possible D gene (6 bases). The germline V and J ends were trimmed by 5 bases and 0 bases, with 14 bases remaining between them. There are 15 residues in the CDR3. Germline CDR1 SGHTA, CDR2 FQGNSA. The CDR3 sequence is CASSPLTGYSYEQYF. In nucleotides, the CDR3 is TGTGCCAGCAGCCCTTTGACAGGTTACTCCTACGAGCAGTACTTC. Combining the CDR3 with reference TRBV7-2 and TRBJ2-7 gives the whole variable domain GAGVSQSPSNKVTEKGKDVELRCDPISGHTALYWYRQSLGQGLEFLIYFQGNSAPDKSGLPSDRFSAERTGGSVSTLTIQRTQQEDSAVYLCASSPLTGYSYEQYFGPGTRLTVT.